Below, 32 T cell receptor beta chains from the same sample are listed, as sequenced in a study of T-cell reconstitution after alpha-beta-depleted transplantation in children. It was with unique molecular identifiers that the TCRbeta library was prepared. Each CDR3 protein gets one entry after TCRdb re-called the PCR reads with MiXCR. The data show around 440,000 distinct CDR3 sequences, about 16% seen once. Specimen: PBMCs, mostly from graft donor cells, collected 360 days after TCRalphabeta/CD19-depleted stem cell transplant. These receptor sequences come from a boy in the first two years of life who had a stem cell transplant for Wiskott-Aldrich syndrome, so the T cells may come from the graft donor.

V and J are TRBV5-1 and TRBJ2-5; no clear D gene. V lost 4 bases and J lost 4, with 8 bases in between. Germline CDR1 reads SGHRS; CDR2 reads YFSETQ. CDR3 length equals 12 residues. In DNA form, the CDR3 reads TGCGCCAGCAGCACCTTGGGAGAGACCCAGTACTTC. This sequence encodes CASSTLGETQYF.

The table lists this clonotype with a few counts. J is TRBJ2-7 and V is TRBV24-1, with TRBD1 matching 10 bases. Germline CDR1 and CDR2: KGHDR and SFDVKD. This CDR3 region has 16 residues. J lost 5 bases, V lost 4 bases, and 10 bases had no gene match. The CDR3 bases are TGTGCCACCAGTGAAAGGTCGACAGGGGGCAGGAACGAGCAGTACTTC. Protein: CATSERSTGGRNEQYF.

This clonotype was picked up many times. J is TRBJ2-5 and V is TRBV12-3 or TRBV12-4; D remains ambiguous. Trimming took 3 bases from V and 5 from J, leaving 7 bases between them. The CDR3 runs to 12 residues. The CDR3 reads CASSFLPETQYF. The CDR3 DNA follows: TGTGCCAGCAGTTTCCTGCCGGAGACCCAGTACTTC.

In its sample, this clonotype was seen a few times. The genes are TRBV7-9 and TRBJ2-3; 9 bases match TRBD2. The CDR3 is made up of 16 amino acids. CDR1 SEHNR and CDR2 FQNEAQ come from the germline V gene (reference sequence). V shed 4 bases, J shed 1 base, and the junction held 6 bases outside the gene matches. CDR3: CASSSGLAKGTDTQYF. CDR3 sequence (DNA): TGTGCCAGCAGCTCGGGACTAGCAAAGGGCACAGATACGCAGTATTTT.

The chain has TRBV4-3 and TRBJ1-6; weak D call: TRBD1 (5 bases). Germline V gives CDR1 LGHNA, CDR2 YSLEER. Trimming left V 0 bases short and J 6 bases short, with 12 bases between. This CDR3 has 16 amino acids. CDR3 sequence: CASSQDEGSVNSPLHF. The CDR3 coding sequence is TGCGCCAGCAGCCAAGATGAGGGGTCCGTTAATTCACCCCTCCACTTT.

The chain employs TRBV28 and TRBJ2-7; D uncertain. CDR3 length: 14 amino acids. Trimming stripped 2 bases from V and 4 bases from J, with 12 bases between. Germline V CDR1 and CDR2: MDHEN, SYDVKM. The CDR3: CASSLSEPPYEQYF. The DNA of the CDR3 is TGTGCCAGCAGTTTAAGTGAACCCCCATACGAGCAGTACTTC.

This clonotype was picked up a small number of times. The CDR3 region is CAISGRIGNEQYF. Written as DNA, the CDR3 is TGTGCCATCAGTGGGAGAATAGGGAACGAGCAGTACTTC. This chain uses TRBV10-3 with TRBJ2-7; D uncertain. The length of the CDR3 is 13 residues. The germline V gene encodes CDR1 ENHRY and CDR2 SYGVKD. The V gene lost 4 bases and the J gene lost 5 bases, with 12 bases spanning the gap.

The gene calls are TRBV7-9 and TRBJ2-3, with D perhaps matching TRBD2 (6 bases). V lost 3 bases and J lost 7, with 11 bases in between. The germline V gene has CDR1 SEHNR and CDR2 FQNEAQ (reference sequence). The CDR3 length is 13 residues. The CDR3 reads CASSLGLMNTQYF. The DNA of the CDR3 is TGTGCCAGCAGCTTGGGACTCATGAATACGCAGTATTTT.

The rearrangement joins TRBV4-1 to TRBJ2-7; no clear D gene. Deletions cut 4 bases from V and 2 bases from J, with 15 bases between. The germline gives CDR1 MGHRA, CDR2 YSYEKL. This CDR3 contains 15 residues. CDR3 DNA: TGCGCCAGCAGCCCAGGTCCCGCCGAACCCTACGAGCAGTACTTC. This codes for CASSPGPAEPYEQYF.

The genes are TRBV6-6 and TRBJ2-5; D possibly corresponds to TRBD1 (5 bases). CDR3 length equals 14 residues. Trimming shortened V by 0 bases and J by 4 bases, and 9 bases separated the two germline ends. Germline CDR1 MNHNY, CDR2 SVGAGI (reference sequence). CDR3 bases: TGTGCCAGCAGTTACTCGAAGGGGCGAGAGACCCAGTACTTC. Protein: CASSYSKGRETQYF.

This clonotype occurred a few times. This chain uses TRBV28 with TRBJ2-3; no clear D. CDR1 is MDHEN, CDR2 SYDVKM, per germline. V lost 2 bases and J 11 bases, leaving 8 bases between the germline ends. The CDR3 consists of 11 residues. CDR3: CASSLELRQYF. The DNA for the CDR3 is TGTGCCAGCAGTTTAGAGCTAAGGCAGTATTTT.

At least ten counts were recorded for this clonotype. This chain joins TRBV19 and TRBJ1-5, with unresolved D. The V gene's germline CDR1 is LNHDA and CDR2 SQIVND (reference sequence). V dropped 10 bases and J dropped 0 bases, with 13 bases sitting between them. CDR3 length: 14 residues. The CDR3 nucleotides are TGTGCCACAGGCGGGAGCAATAGCAATCAGCCCCAGCATTTT. Translation: CATGGSNSNQPQHF.

The V gene is TRBV5-1, the J gene TRBJ1-2; 9 bases are a match to TRBD1. Germline lookup yields CDR1 SGHRS and CDR2 YFSETQ. The CDR3 has 14 amino acids. The ends lost 0 bases at V and 8 bases at J; junction bases unmatched: 5. The CDR3 DNA follows: TGCGCCAGCAGCTTGGGGGACAGGGCAAACGGCTACACCTTC. Residues: CASSLGDRANGYTF.

The rearrangement uses TRBV9 and TRBJ2-7; D is uncertain. The ends were cut back, 0 bases at V and 0 bases at J, with 7 bases in the middle. The length of the CDR3 is 14 residues. Germline V lookup: CDR1 SGDLS, CDR2 YYNGEE. The DNA for the CDR3 is TGTGCCAGCAGCGTAGGGGCGGACTCCTACGAGCAGTACTTC. It is translated as CASSVGADSYEQYF.

The chain joins TRBV2 to TRBJ2-1; tentative D call: TRBD2 (5 bases). CDR3 length: 21 residues. Between the trimmed V and J ends, which lost 1 base and 6 bases, there was a span of 31 bases. The germline CDR1 and CDR2 sequences are SNHLY and FYNNEI. CDR3: CASSEGGRGLLSLAVSNEQFF. The CDR3 DNA is TGTGCCAGCAGTGAAGGAGGTAGAGGACTCCTCTCGTTGGCGGTCTCCAATGAGCAGTTCTTC.

The V and J genes are TRBV6-1 and TRBJ1-2, with TRBD1 as a possible D gene (6 bases). Per germline, CDR1 MNHNS and CDR2 SASEGT. The CDR3 is 15 residues long. Trimming took off 6 bases at V and 7 bases at J, with 21 bases between the two ends. CDR3 nucleotide sequence: TGTGCCAGCAGCATTCTAGCCGGGGGCGCGGGTGGCTACACCTTC. Protein product: CASSILAGGAGGYTF.

This clonotype was picked up a small number of times. The chain joins TRBV7-8 to TRBJ2-2; unclear D gene. Per germline, CDR1 SGHVS and CDR2 FQNEAQ. The CDR3 length is 14 residues. Trimming removed 5 bases from V and 4 bases from J, with 11 bases in between. CDR3: CASSPRAFTGELFF. The CDR3 bases are TGTGCCAGCAGCCCTCGGGCCTTCACCGGGGAGCTGTTTTTT.

This clonotype was picked up many times. This chain joins TRBV12-3 or TRBV12-4 and TRBJ1-5; 7 nucleotides line up with TRBD1. The CDR3 loop spans 15 amino acids. The J segment lost 6 bases and the V segment lost 6 bases, leaving 11 bases of the junction unmatched. The CDR3 protein is CASRAPQGGPQPQHF. CDR3 sequence (DNA): TGTGCCAGCAGGGCACCTCAGGGGGGCCCTCAGCCCCAGCATTTT.

This clonotype showed up just a few times. The CDR3: CASSLGLLAGSDTQYF. The DNA of the CDR3 is TGTGCCAGCAGCTTAGGTCTCTTAGCGGGATCAGATACGCAGTATTTT. V usage is TRBV7-2 and J usage is TRBJ2-3; the match to TRBD2 covers 8 bases. The CDR3 totals 16 residues. The ends lost 1 base at V and 4 bases at J; junction bases unmatched: 7. CDR1 and CDR2 from the germline V gene are SGHTA and FQGNSA.

This clonotype has ten or more counts. The chain employs TRBV5-1 and TRBJ2-1, with D possibly matching TRBD1 (5 bases). CDR1 is SGHRS and CDR2 is YFSETQ in the germline V gene. Trimming took 6 bases from V and 4 from J, leaving 14 bases between them. The CDR3 sequence is 14 residues long. CDR3 region: CASKLWTPYNEQFF. CDR3 in DNA: TGCGCCAGCAAGCTCTGGACACCTTACAATGAGCAGTTCTTC.

This clonotype was counted between two and nine times. The CDR3 DNA reads as TGTGCCAGCAGCGTCCCAATGGGAACCCAAGAGACCCAGTACTTC. It is translated as CASSVPMGTQETQYF. The genes are TRBV3-1 and TRBJ2-5; D is undetermined. V was trimmed by 5 bases and J by 1 base, leaving 14 bases between them. Germline CDR1 and CDR2: LGHDT and YNNKEL (reference sequence). The CDR3 spans 15 residues.

The CDR3 sequence: CASSLNRASGYTF. Here the CDR3 DNA reads TGTGCCAGCAGTTTAAACAGGGCGAGTGGCTACACCTTC. The chain employs TRBV27 and TRBJ1-2; a possible D gene is TRBD1 (6 bases). The germline gives CDR1 MNHEY, CDR2 SMNVEV (reference sequence). The CDR3 extends over 13 amino acids. Deletions cut 2 bases from V and 7 bases from J, with 11 bases between.

This clonotype showed up just once. This chain connects TRBV10-1 to TRBJ2-3; no firm D call. Germline CDR1 is WNHNN and CDR2 is SYGVQD (reference sequence). V shed 2 bases and J shed 11 bases, with 8 bases lying between them. The CDR3 contains 11 residues. The CDR3 loop reads CASSEGRGQYF. The CDR3 DNA is TGCGCCAGCAGTGAGGGACGAGGGCAGTATTTT.

There are a few counts of this clonotype. The chain is built from TRBV20-1 and TRBJ2-3; D may be TRBD2 (7 bases). The CDR3 is made up of 14 amino acids. Germline V gives CDR1 DFQATT, CDR2 SNEGSKA (reference sequence). The germline V and J ends were trimmed by 3 bases and 5 bases, with 15 bases remaining between them. In nucleotides, the CDR3 is TGCAGTGCTAGGAGGGGGGGCCGAAAAGATACGCAGTATTTT. Its translation is CSARRGGRKDTQYF.

This clonotype was recorded a few times. The chain recombines TRBV5-1 with TRBJ2-7; D may correspond to TRBD1 or TRBD2 (5 bases each). V lost 3 bases and J lost 2, with 15 bases in between. The germline V gene has CDR1 SGHRS and CDR2 YFSETQ. The CDR3 contains 15 residues. The CDR3 reads CASSWGTPITYEQYF. CDR3 coding DNA: TGCGCCAGCAGCTGGGGGACCCCAATAACCTACGAGCAGTACTTC.

The chain couples TRBV2 to TRBJ2-2; no definite D call. CDR3 length: 13 residues. Trimming shortened V by 6 bases and J by 6 bases, and 11 bases separated the two germline ends. The germline V gene encodes CDR1 SNHLY and CDR2 FYNNEI. The CDR3, as DNA: TGTGCCAGCAGAGAGATAGGTTCCGGGGAGCTGTTTTTT. This encodes CASREIGSGELFF.

The J gene is TRBJ2-2, the V gene TRBV3-1; D remains ambiguous. Per germline, CDR1 LGHDT and CDR2 YNNKEL (reference sequence). The CDR3 is made up of 12 amino acids. Trimming took 7 bases from V and 4 from J, leaving 7 bases between them. CDR3 sequence (DNA): TGTGCCAGCAAAATTAGCACCGGGGAGCTGTTTTTT. Translated: CASKISTGELFF.

This rearrangement joins TRBV5-4 to TRBJ2-3, with a possible D match to TRBD2 (6 bases). Trimming pared 0 bases from V and 0 bases from J, leaving 8 bases between. There are 15 residues in the CDR3. CDR1 and CDR2 from the germline V gene are SGHNT and YYREEE (reference sequence). CDR3 in DNA: TGTGCCAGCAGCTTGGGACTAGTAAGCACAGATACGCAGTATTTT. It is translated as CASSLGLVSTDTQYF.

The chain recombines TRBV20-1 with TRBJ2-3; D is possibly TRBD2 (6 bases). The germline CDR1 and CDR2 sequences are DFQATT and SNEGSKA (reference sequence). The CDR3 spans 12 residues. Trimming cost V 7 bases and J 0 bases, with 8 bases left between them. For the CDR3, the DNA is TGCAGTGGGGGACTTAGCACAGATACGCAGTATTTT. This gives the protein CSGGLSTDTQYF.

The sample holds a few counts of this clonotype. The chain carries TRBV29-1 and TRBJ1-1; no firm D call. V gave up 3 bases and J gave up 0 bases, with 11 bases separating them. This CDR3 is 14 amino acids long. Looked up from germline, CDR1 is SQVTM and CDR2 is ANQGSEA. CDR3 in DNA: TGCAGCGTTGAGGGTTCGCAATTGAACACTGAAGCTTTCTTT. Translation gives CSVEGSQLNTEAFF.

The chain joins TRBV18 to TRBJ2-6; D may be TRBD2 (6 bases). Germline CDR1 and CDR2: KGHSH and LQKENI. CDR3 length equals 15 residues. V was clipped by 6 bases and J by 2 bases, with 11 bases between them. DNA for the CDR3: TGTGCCAGCTCCCAAAGCGGGCCTGGGGCCAACGTCCTGACTTTC. It specifies CASSQSGPGANVLTF.

A few counts support this clonotype. The chain has TRBV12-3 or TRBV12-4 and TRBJ2-7, with D possibly TRBD1 on 5 matching bases. The CDR3 has 14 residues. V gave up 5 bases and J gave up 5 bases, with 16 bases separating them. CDR3 sequence: CASSRRVGWNEQYF. In nucleotides, the CDR3 is TGTGCCAGCAGTCGCAGGGTAGGGTGGAACGAGCAGTACTTC.